The clone carrying this T cell receptor (beta chain) has only a few counts. This entry is derived from a study of blood T cell repertoires in COVID-19. The overall study: Spain, Italy and the United States supplied samples that represented acute and convalescent COVID-19. T cells, B-cell-depleted T cells, or PBMCs supplied cDNA or gDNA.

Per the original methods: Amplifying reference gene primers gave estimates of nucleated cell counts. Using immunoSEQ multiplex PCR, the repertoire was profiled, and TCRdb retains in-frame clones only, with some absent. The DNA gave D and trimming, while V, J and clone size come from that table. The sample has roughly 380,000 clones, roughly nine tenths seen once. Germline V gene data show CDR1 as ENHRY and CDR2 as SYGVKD. With V trimmed by 3 bases and J by 0 bases, 4 bases remained unmatched. There are 15 residues in the CDR3. A Seattle source enrolled patients during active infection and followed them longitudinally.

V gene TRBV10-3 combines with J gene TRBJ1-1, with 7 bases aligning to TRBD1. Input material: peripheral blood. This clonotype was sampled from a woman aged 55-70 years with COVID-19, enrolled during active disease. The CDR3, as DNA: TGTGCCATCAGTGAAAAGGGGGCTATGAACACTGAAGCTTTCTTT. Protein sequence: CAISEKGAMNTEAFF.